The next 24 T cell receptor beta chains were all read from a single sample in a study of blood T cell repertoires in COVID-19. Clones were read by immunoSEQ multiplex PCR, and TCRdb kept only the in-frame ones, dropping some. This sample has under 55,000 clones, with 70% to 80% found just once. The material sequenced was peripheral blood. The receptor set was obtained from a man in his 70s with acute or convalescent COVID-19.

As to this clone: A single base separates this from a much larger clone, so it may be a read error. The chain combines TRBV3-1 (or the pseudogene TRBV3-2) with TRBJ2-2, with 9 nucleotides matching TRBD2. The CDR3 length is 14 residues. Germline CDR1 is LGHDT and CDR2 is YNNKEL (reference sequence). V shed 9 bases and J 4 bases; nucleotides not matched to a gene: 6. CDR3 nucleotides: TGTGCCAGGCGGGGGGGGTTCCGCACCGGGGAGCTGTTTTTT. The encoded protein is CARRGGFRTGELFF.

V gene TRBV6-2 or TRBV6-3 combines with J gene TRBJ1-1, with a possible D match to TRBD1 (6 bases). Trimming pared 4 bases from V and 3 bases from J, leaving 6 bases between. This CDR3 has 12 residues. The germline V gene encodes CDR1 MNHEY and CDR2 SVGEGT. CDR3 in DNA: TGTGCCAGCAGTTGGGGGCACACTGAAGCTTTCTTT. Protein product: CASSWGHTEAFF.

V and J are TRBV5-1 and TRBJ1-2, with 7 bases matching TRBD1. Germline values: CDR1 SGHRS, CDR2 YFSETQ. This CDR3 is built from 17 residues. The junction had 11 bases not matched to a gene; V was cut back by 3 bases and J by 0 bases. In DNA, the CDR3 is TGCGCCAGCAGCTCAGGACATCCGGGACAGTCTAACTATGGCTACACCTTC. Translation gives CASSSGHPGQSNYGYTF.

V and J are TRBV27 and TRBJ1-1; a possible D gene is TRBD1 (5 bases). CDR3 length equals 14 residues. CDR1 MNHEY and CDR2 SMNVEV come from the germline V gene (reference sequence). Trimming removed 6 bases from V and 4 bases from J, with 15 bases in between. The CDR3 sequence is CASSPTGPLTEAFF. As DNA, the CDR3 is TGTGCCAGCAGCCCCACAGGTCCTCTCACTGAAGCTTTCTTT.

The chain uses TRBV9 and TRBJ1-2; D ambiguous. Germline V lookup: CDR1 SGDLS, CDR2 YYNGEE. V dropped 3 bases and J dropped 0 bases, with 3 bases sitting between them. The CDR3 sequence is 12 residues long. The CDR3 sequence: CASSATNYGYTF. The CDR3 nucleotides are TGTGCCAGCAGCGCCACTAACTATGGCTACACCTTC.

The chain uses TRBV3-1 (or the pseudogene TRBV3-2) and TRBJ1-5; TRBD1 is a possible D gene (6 bases). This CDR3 has 13 amino acids. The germline V gene has CDR1 LGHDT and CDR2 YNNKEL (reference sequence). Trimming shortened V by 2 bases and J by 8 bases, and 10 bases separated the two germline ends. The CDR3 sequence is CASSQQGLEPQHF. CDR3 DNA sequence: TGTGCCAGCAGCCAACAGGGGTTGGAGCCCCAGCATTTT.

This clone was found a few times. The chain carries TRBV6-6 and TRBJ1-3; TRBD1 might be the D (5 bases). Germline loops: CDR1 MNHNY, CDR2 SVGAGI (reference sequence). The V end lost 8 bases, the J end lost 2 bases, and 16 bases lay between the germline ends. CDR3 length equals 15 residues. CDR3: CASRHAGEAGNTIYF. The CDR3 bases are TGTGCCAGCCGTCATGCGGGGGAGGCTGGAAACACCATATATTTT.

The V gene is TRBV14, the J gene TRBJ2-7, with 9 bases lining up with TRBD1. V shed 4 bases and J 3 bases; nucleotides not matched to a gene: 4. The germline V gene has CDR1 SGHDN and CDR2 FVKESK. The CDR3 loop spans 14 amino acids. In nucleotides, the CDR3 is TGTGCCAGCAGCCTGGGACAGGGTGGCTACGAGCAGTACTTC. It specifies CASSLGQGGYEQYF. The variable domain in full, with the rest retrieved from reference TRBV14 and TRBJ2-7, is EAGVTQFPSHSVIEKGQTVTLRCDPISGHDNLYWYRRVMGKEIKFLLHFVKESKQDESGMPNNRFLAERTGGTYSTLKVQPAELEDSGVYFCASSLGQGGYEQYFGPGTRLTVT.

The chain couples TRBV28 to TRBJ1-6, with 10 bases that match TRBD1. The J segment lost 11 bases and the V segment lost 4 bases, leaving 11 bases of the junction unmatched. The CDR3 spans 16 residues. Germline V CDR1 and CDR2: MDHEN, SYDVKM. CDR3 loop: CASSWGTGDLSTPLHF. CDR3 nucleotide sequence: TGTGCCAGCAGTTGGGGGACAGGGGACTTATCAACACCCCTCCACTTT.

The gene calls are TRBV2 and TRBJ2-2, with a tentative D call TRBD1 (8 bases). The CDR3 has 14 amino acids. V was pared by 7 bases and J by 4 bases, with 13 bases between. Per germline, CDR1 SNHLY and CDR2 FYNNEI. CDR3 region: CASTTGGGTGELFF. CDR3 in DNA: TGTGCCAGCACCACAGGGGGGGGCACCGGGGAGCTGTTTTTT.

V and J are TRBV5-6 and TRBJ2-6, with D possibly being TRBD2 (6 bases). The ends were cut back, 4 bases at V and 1 base at J, with 9 bases in the middle. The CDR3 runs to 15 residues. CDR1 is SGHDT, CDR2 YYEEEE, per germline. The CDR3 sequence: CASSREDSGANVLTF. CDR3 in DNA: TGTGCCAGCAGCAGGGAGGATTCTGGGGCCAACGTCCTGACTTTC. Supplemented by reference TRBV5-6 and TRBJ2-6, the full variable domain reads DAGVTQSPTHLIKTRGQQVTLRCSPKSGHDTVSWYQQALGQGPQFIFQYYEEEERQRGNFPDRFSGHQFPNYSSELNVNALLLGDSALYLCASSREDSGANVLTFGAGSRLTVL.

This chain joins TRBV30 and TRBJ1-6; possible D gene TRBD1, 6 bases. The germline CDR1 and CDR2 sequences are GTSNPN and SVGIG (reference sequence). The CDR3 extends over 11 amino acids. Trimming pared 1 base from V and 15 bases from J, leaving 10 bases between. The CDR3 here is CAWSDRDNLHF. The CDR3 DNA reads as TGTGCCTGGAGTGACCGGGACAACCTCCACTTT.

V and J are TRBV7-9 and TRBJ2-2; TRBD2 might be the D (5 bases). Germline loops: CDR1 SEHNR, CDR2 FQNEAQ (reference sequence). This CDR3 spans 16 amino acids. Trimming left V 3 bases short and J 0 bases short, with 11 bases between. The CDR3 DNA follows: TGTGCCAGCAGCTTGAGAGCGGTAGCGAACACCGGGGAGCTGTTTTTT. Protein: CASSLRAVANTGELFF. The full variable domain, its missing parts supplied by reference TRBV7-9 and TRBJ2-2, is DTGVSQNPRHKITKRGQNVTFRCDPISEHNRLYWYRQTLGQGPEFLTYFQNEAQLEKSRLLSDRFSAERPKGSFSTLEIQRTEQGDSAMYLCASSLRAVANTGELFFGEGSRLTVL.

The table lists this clone with a few counts. The genes are TRBV2 and TRBJ1-4; TRBD1 agrees at 8 bases. The CDR3 is 14 residues long. CDR1 and CDR2 from the germline V gene are SNHLY and FYNNEI. The V and J ends lost 5 bases and 8 bases, in that order; junction bases with no gene match: 7. The CDR3 region has the DNA TGTGCCAGCAGTTGGACAGGGTTTTTCGAAAAACTGTTTTTT. As protein: CASSWTGFFEKLFF.

On this clone itself: The DNA is omitted, as the CDR3 cannot be located on it reliably, and the CDR3 follows TCRdb's listing. The chain is built from TRBV7-2 and TRBJ2-7; the DNA was not compared with TRBD1, the D call given in the table. A total of 15 residues make up the CDR3, ends included. Germline V gene sequence: CDR1 SGHTA, CDR2 FQGNSA. The chain's CDR3 is CASSFGPGGSYEQYF.

The chain links TRBV5-1 to TRBJ2-3; 12 nucleotides agree with TRBD2. CDR3 length: 16 residues. The trim removed 4 bases at V and 0 bases at J, leaving 3 bases unmatched. Germline lookup yields CDR1 SGHRS and CDR2 YFSETQ. In DNA, the CDR3 is TGCGCCAGCAGCACCGGACTAGCGGGAAGCACAGATACGCAGTATTTT. Its translation is CASSTGLAGSTDTQYF.

The chain recombines TRBV11-1 with TRBJ2-1, with a weak D call TRBD2 (5 bases). Per germline, CDR1 SGHAT and CDR2 FQDESV (reference sequence). Between the trimmed V and J ends, which lost 1 base and 3 bases, there was a span of 13 bases. CDR3 length: 16 amino acids. The CDR3 DNA sequence: TGTGCCAGCAGCTTAGTTTATTTTAGCGTCTACAATGAGCAGTTCTTC. It codes for CASSLVYFSVYNEQFF. Using reference TRBV11-1 and TRBJ2-1 for the parts outside the CDR3, the full variable domain is EAEVAQSPRYKITEKSQAVAFWCDPISGHATLYWYRQILGQGPELLVQFQDESVVDDSQLPKDRFSAERLKGVDSTLKIQPAELGDSAMYLCASSLVYFSVYNEQFFGPGTRLTVL.

The CDR3 sequence is CASRRGLDTQYF. For the CDR3, the DNA is TGTGCCAGCAGGAGAGGGTTAGATACGCAGTATTTT. The gene calls are TRBV12-3 or TRBV12-4 and TRBJ2-3; tentative D call: TRBD2 (5 bases). V lost 6 bases to trimming and J lost 5 bases, with 9 bases between them. CDR3 length: 12 residues.

About this clone: This may come from a read error, since a much larger clone is one base off. This sample also contains other DNA sequences that code for the same CDR3. CDR3 protein: CPIGKLGPLARRETQYF. In nucleotides, the CDR3 is TGTCCCATCGGTAAGCTGGGCCCTTTGGCCCGACGGGAGACCCAGTACTTC. The chain carries TRBV28 and TRBJ2-5; D unclear. The CDR3 length is 17 residues. Germline CDR1 and CDR2: MDHEN and SYDVKM.

The CDR3 DNA reads as TGTGCCAGCAGTCGGGACAGAGCCTACGAGCAGTACTTC. It yields the protein CASSRDRAYEQYF. The V call is TRBV6-5, the J call TRBJ2-7, with TRBD1 matching 7 bases. Looked up from germline, CDR1 is MNHEY and CDR2 is SVGAGI. The CDR3 sequence is 13 residues long. V trimming: 5 bases; J trimming: 2 bases; junction bases outside the gene matches: 3.

The gene calls are TRBV7-9 and TRBJ2-7, with D possibly matching TRBD2 (6 bases). The CDR3 length is 12 residues. V lost 5 bases to trimming and J lost 2 bases, with 7 bases between them. Germline assignment: CDR1 SEHNR and CDR2 FQNEAQ (reference sequence). CDR3 coding DNA: TGTGCCAGCAGCCGCGGGGCCTACGAGCAGTACTTC. It encodes CASSRGAYEQYF. Full variable domain (remainder filled in from reference TRBV7-9 and TRBJ2-7): DTGVSQNPRHKITKRGQNVTFRCDPISEHNRLYWYRQTLGQGPEFLTYFQNEAQLEKSRLLSDRFSAERPKGSFSTLEIQRTEQGDSAMYLCASSRGAYEQYFGPGTRLTVT.

This clone appeared a few times. The chain is built from TRBV12-5 and TRBJ1-1; D unclear. Germline CDR1 LGHNT, CDR2 FRNRAP. CDR3 length equals 11 residues. Trimming cost V 1 base and J 11 bases, with 8 bases left between them. CDR3 residues: CASGLDAAAFF. The DNA of the CDR3 is TGTGCTAGTGGTTTGGATGCGGCGGCTTTCTTT.

Note on this clone: The same CDR3 can be traced to other DNA sequences in this sample. The rearrangement uses TRBV29-1 and TRBJ2-5, with TRBD2 identical over 7 bases. Looked up from germline, CDR1 is SQVTM and CDR2 is ANQGSEA. The CDR3 has 13 residues. Trimming removed 4 bases from V and 5 bases from J; junction bases left unmatched: 7. CDR3 nucleotide sequence: TGCAGCGTTGGAGGGAGGGCCTTGGAGACCCAGTACTTC. Its translation is CSVGGRALETQYF.

This clone was detected ten times or more. This same CDR3 is encoded by further DNA sequences in the sample. This chain uses TRBV5-1 with TRBJ2-7; 7 nucleotides line up with TRBD1. Per the germline V gene, CDR1 is SGHRS and CDR2 is YFSETQ. This CDR3 comprises 14 residues. With V trimmed by 2 bases and J by 3 bases, 5 bases remained unmatched. For the CDR3, the DNA is TGCGCCAGCAGCTTACAGGGGATTGGCTACGAGCAGTACTTC. Its translation: CASSLQGIGYEQYF. Supplemented by reference TRBV5-1 and TRBJ2-7, the full variable domain reads KAGVTQTPRYLIKTRGQQVTLSCSPISGHRSVSWYQQTPGQGLQFLFEYFSETQRNKGNFPGRFSGRQFSNSRSEMNVSTLELGDSALYLCASSLQGIGYEQYFGPGTRLTVT.